This TCR beta chain was documented in a study of kidney transplant recipient with SARS-CoV-2 infection. In TCRdb, the reads were re-called with MiXCR into one record per CDR3 protein. Among approximately 250,000 distinct CDR3 sequences listed, about 30% were seen once. This clonotype appeared many times. The CDR3 loop spans 14 amino acids. The V gene is TRBV3-2, the J gene TRBJ2-3; the table gives TRBD2 as D, unverified against the DNA. TRBV3-2 is described as a pseudogene. Sequences were derived from a blood sample, sampled at baseline and around day 110 from a kidney transplant recipient. This receptor was taken from a male patient between 25 and 39 years old who had COVID-19 and was a kidney transplant recipient. Among the T cells, some may be from the graft donor. CDR3 residues: CASSLGLASDTQYF. As DNA, the CDR3 is TGTGCCAGCAGCTTAGGACTAGCGTCCGATACGCAGTATTTT.